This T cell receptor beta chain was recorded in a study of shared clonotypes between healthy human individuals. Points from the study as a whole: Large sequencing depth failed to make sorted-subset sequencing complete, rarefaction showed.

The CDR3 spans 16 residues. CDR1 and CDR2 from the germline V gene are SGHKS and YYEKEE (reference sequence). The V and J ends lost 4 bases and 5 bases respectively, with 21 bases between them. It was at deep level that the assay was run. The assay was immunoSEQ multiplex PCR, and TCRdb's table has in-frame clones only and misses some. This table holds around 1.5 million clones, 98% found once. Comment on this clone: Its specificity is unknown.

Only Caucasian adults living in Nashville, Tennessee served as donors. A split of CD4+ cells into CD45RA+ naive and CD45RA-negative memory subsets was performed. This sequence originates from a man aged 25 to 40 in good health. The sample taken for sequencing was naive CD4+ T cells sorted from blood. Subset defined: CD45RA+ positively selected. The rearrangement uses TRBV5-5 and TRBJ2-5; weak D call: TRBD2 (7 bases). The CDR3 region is CASSKGGAGEGETQYF. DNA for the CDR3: TGTGCCAGCAGCAAGGGGGGGGCAGGGGAAGGCGAGACCCAGTACTTC.